These T cell receptor beta chains were read from a single sample in a study of OX40 agonist ivuxolimab in advanced cancers. Assay: immunoSEQ multiplex PCR; the TCRdb copy retains only in-frame clones and omits some. This sample has about 68,000 clones; roughly 84% occur once, and the top ten carry 1.4%. The material sequenced was CD4+ or CD8+ T cells sorted from blood, taken in a trial of the OX40 agonist ivuxolimab. These receptors were collected from an adult with an advanced solid tumor such as melanoma, head and neck, liver or kidney cancer. Both conserved end residues are part of each CDR3. Fields, in order: D gene, clone size, J gene, V gene, CDR3 protein, CDR3 DNA. D genes are given only for firm matches. Some rows have no size entry. The others give once, few or many, or a class for an expanded clone.

>-|-|TRBJ2-4|TRBV11-2
CASSINPGNIAKNIQYF
TGTGCCAGCAGCATCAACCCAGGGAACATAGCCAAAAACATTCAGTACTTC
>-|-|TRBJ1-2|TRBV30
CAWSSPSGHTAAF
TGTGCCTGGAGTAGCCCCTCGGGACATACGGCCGCCTTC
>-|-|TRBJ1-6|TRBV14
CASSPIVGGGNSPLHF
TGTGCCAGCAGCCCAATAGTAGGGGGAGGAAATTCACCCCTCCACTTT
>-|-|TRBJ1-2|TRBV30
CAWSKGSAANYGYTF
TGTGCCTGGAGTAAGGGGTCGGCCGCTAACTATGGCTACACCTTC
>-|-|TRBJ2-7|TRBV19
CASSTQGYEQYF
TGTGCCAGTAGTACCCAGGGGTACGAGCAGTACTTC
>-|-|TRBJ2-3|TRBV11-2
CASSPPGLVTQYF
TGTGCCAGCAGCCCCCCGGGACTCGTTACGCAGTATTTT
>-|once|TRBJ2-7|TRBV6-1
CASRLRGVSYEQYF
TGTGCCAGCAGATTAAGGGGGGTTTCCTACGAGCAGTACTTC
>-|-|TRBJ1-5|TRBV5-8
CASSRLGWGNQPQHF
TGTGCCAGCAGCCGGTTGGGGTGGGGTAATCAGCCCCAGCATTTT
>TRBD2|-|TRBJ2-5|TRBV10-2
CASSASGRGGRQTQYF
TGCGCCAGCAGTGCCTCTGGGCGGGGGGGTCGGCAGACCCAGTACTTC
>-|-|TRBJ2-3|TRBV27
CASSLERDTDTQYF
TGTGCCAGCAGTTTGGAAAGGGACACAGATACGCAGTATTTT
>TRBD1|-|TRBJ1-2|TRBV28
CASREGQGGYGYTF
TGTGCCAGCAGAGAGGGACAGGGCGGCTATGGCTACACCTTC
>TRBD2|-|TRBJ2-2|TRBV29-1
CSVVTSGGRHRELFF
TGCAGCGTTGTAACTAGCGGGGGCCGACACCGGGAGCTGTTTTTT
>-|few|TRBJ2-1|TRBV29-1
CSVVGHPLAYNEQFF
TGCAGCGTTGTTGGACACCCACTAGCCTACAATGAGCAGTTCTTC
>-|once|TRBJ2-4|TRBV5-1
CASSLVAGTLAKNIQYF
TGCGCCAGCAGCTTGGTGGCAGGGACCCTAGCCAAAAACATTCAGTACTTC
>-|-|TRBJ2-7|TRBV6-5
CASSYVRGLEQYF
TGTGCCAGCAGTTACGTCCGGGGTCTTGAGCAGTACTTC
>-|-|TRBJ2-2|TRBV4-2
CASSQGVGRNTGELFF
TGTGCCAGCAGCCAAGGAGTCGGGAGGAACACCGGGGAGCTGTTTTTT
>-|few|TRBJ1-1|TRBV18
CASSPNRQTTEAFF
TGTGCCAGCTCACCGAACAGACAGACCACTGAAGCTTTCTTT
>TRBD2|-|TRBJ2-1|TRBV29-1
CSVSPGGSSYNEQFF
TGCAGCGTCTCGCCGGGGGGGAGCTCCTACAATGAGCAGTTCTTC
>-|once|TRBJ1-6|TRBV25-1
CASSLDSYNSPLHF
TGTGCCAGCAGCCTTGACAGTTATAATTCACCCCTCCACTTT
>-|-|TRBJ1-4|TRBV2
CASSGQTPGSTNEKLFF
TGTGCCAGCAGCGGCCAGACCCCCGGGAGCACTAATGAAAAACTGTTTTTT
>-|-|TRBJ1-4|TRBV29-1
CSVGLGANEKLFF
TGCAGCGTTGGGTTAGGGGCTAATGAAAAACTGTTTTTT
>TRBD2|-|TRBJ2-5|TRBV7-2
CASSLVSGGWETQYF
TGTGCCAGCAGCTTAGTGTCGGGGGGGTGGGAGACCCAGTACTTC
>-|-|TRBJ1-1|TRBV6-5
CASSYSGRGAFWF
TGTGCCAGCAGTTACTCCGGACGGGGGGCTTTTTGGTTT
>-|-|TRBJ2-7|TRBV5-1
CASSLEDGGGNEQYF
TGCGCCAGCAGCTTGGAGGACGGGGGTGGGAACGAGCAGTACTTC
>TRBD1|-|TRBJ2-2|TRBV6-1
CASRDTGEFF
TGTGCCAGCAGAGACACAGGGGAGTTTTTT
>-|-|TRBJ2-5|TRBV11-2
CASSLSRETQYF
TGTGCCAGCAGCCTGAGCCGGGAGACCCAGTACTTC
>-|-|TRBJ2-1|TRBV5-1
CASSLSLRAFYNEQFF
TGCGCCAGCAGCTTGTCGCTAAGGGCCTTCTACAATGAGCAGTTCTTC
>-|once|TRBJ2-7|TRBV7-9
CASSLVGHYEQYF
TGTGCCAGCAGCTTAGTTGGACACTACGAGCAGTACTTC
>-|-|TRBJ1-6|TRBV6-5
CASSQGSYNSPLHF
TGTGCCAGCAGCCAGGGGTCCTATAATTCACCCCTCCACTTT